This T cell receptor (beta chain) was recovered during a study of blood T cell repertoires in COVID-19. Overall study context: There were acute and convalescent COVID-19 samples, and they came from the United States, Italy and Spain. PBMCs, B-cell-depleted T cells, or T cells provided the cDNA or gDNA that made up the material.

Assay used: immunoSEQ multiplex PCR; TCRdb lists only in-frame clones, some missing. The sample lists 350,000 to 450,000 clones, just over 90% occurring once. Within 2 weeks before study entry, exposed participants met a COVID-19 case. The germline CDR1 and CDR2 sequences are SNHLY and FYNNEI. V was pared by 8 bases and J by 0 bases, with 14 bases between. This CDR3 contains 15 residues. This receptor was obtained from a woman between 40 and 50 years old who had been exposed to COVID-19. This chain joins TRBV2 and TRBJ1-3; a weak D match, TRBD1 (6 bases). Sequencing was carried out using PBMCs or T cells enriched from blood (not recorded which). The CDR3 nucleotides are TGTGCCAGCGGGGGGGACACCTCCTCTGGAAACACCATATATTTT. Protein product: CASGGDTSSGNTIYF.